A selection of T cell receptor beta chains follows, all from one sample in a study of monozygotic twins with inflammatory bowel disease. TCRdb reanalyzed the 5' RACE reads and collapses them to one entry per CDR3 protein, without DNA. The sample holds some 440,000 distinct CDR3 sequences. The sample consisted of blood. These TCRs come from a human donor with ulcerative colitis or Crohn's disease, or a healthy co-twin of an affected twin (not recorded which). Both conserved end residues are part of each CDR3. Fields, in order: V gene, J gene, CDR3 protein.

TRBV19,TRBJ2-6,CASMDRAGANVLTF
TRBV2,TRBJ2-7,CASSSSYYEQYF
TRBV7-2,TRBJ1-2,CASSFNRGNYGYTF
TRBV12-5,TRBJ2-2,CASGRPNLNTGELFF
TRBV12-3/TRBV12-4,TRBJ1-4,CASSLTAESTNEKLFF
TRBV20-1,TRBJ2-7,CSASPAPYEQYF
TRBV2,TRBJ1-3,CASSERDTIYF
TRBV23-1,TRBJ2-1,CASSRPRTGEYNEQFF
TRBV12-3/TRBV12-4,TRBJ2-7,CASGVRDTSYEQYF
TRBV11-2,TRBJ2-5,CASSPTSGAETQYF
TRBV24-1,TRBJ2-1,CATSETLAGGAYNEQFF
TRBV5-6,TRBJ1-5,CDSSLAGQGDGQPQHF
TRBV7-2,TRBJ2-7,CASSFILYEQYF
TRBV9,TRBJ2-5,CASSAQAGTGIETQYF
TRBV25-1,TRBJ2-7,CASSVLGQGVGYEQYF
TRBV5-6,TRBJ1-1,CASSSPDRGQTEAFF
TRBV2,TRBJ2-2,CASSSRATGELFF
TRBV19,TRBJ1-5,CASSSPGGAGNQPQHF
TRBV7-2,TRBJ1-3,CASSLNMENTIYF
TRBV29-1,TRBJ2-3,CSAPGQGAIDTQYF
TRBV18,TRBJ2-5,CASSPKTSAVQETQYF
TRBV30,TRBJ1-2,CAWSEYGNYGYTF
TRBV3-1,TRBJ2-3,CASSQPLAGGSDTQYF